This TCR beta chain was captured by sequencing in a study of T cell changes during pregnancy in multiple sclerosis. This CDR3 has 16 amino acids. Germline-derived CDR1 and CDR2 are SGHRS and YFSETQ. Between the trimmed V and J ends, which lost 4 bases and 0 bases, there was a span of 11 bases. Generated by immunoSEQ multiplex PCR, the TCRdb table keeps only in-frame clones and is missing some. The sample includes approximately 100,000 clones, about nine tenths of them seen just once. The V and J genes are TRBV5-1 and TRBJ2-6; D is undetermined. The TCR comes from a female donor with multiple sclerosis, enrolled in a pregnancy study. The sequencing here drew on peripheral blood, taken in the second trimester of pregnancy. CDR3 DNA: TGCGCCAGCAGCCCCACTCTGAGCTCTGGGGCCAACGTCCTGACTTTC. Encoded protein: CASSPTLSSGANVLTF.